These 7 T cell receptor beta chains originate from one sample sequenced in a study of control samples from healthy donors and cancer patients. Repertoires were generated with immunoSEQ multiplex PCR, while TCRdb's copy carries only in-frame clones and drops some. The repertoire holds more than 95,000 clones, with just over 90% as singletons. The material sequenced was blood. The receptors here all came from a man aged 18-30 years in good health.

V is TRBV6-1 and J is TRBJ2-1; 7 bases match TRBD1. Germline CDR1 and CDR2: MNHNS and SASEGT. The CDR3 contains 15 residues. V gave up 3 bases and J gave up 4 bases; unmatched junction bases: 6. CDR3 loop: CASSETGWRYNEQFF. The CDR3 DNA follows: TGTGCCAGCAGTGAGACAGGGTGGAGATACAATGAGCAGTTCTTC.

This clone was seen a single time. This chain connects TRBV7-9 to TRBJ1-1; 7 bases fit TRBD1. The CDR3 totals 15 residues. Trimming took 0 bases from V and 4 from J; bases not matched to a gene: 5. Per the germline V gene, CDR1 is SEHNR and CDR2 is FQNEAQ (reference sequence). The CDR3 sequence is CASSLARDRATEAFF. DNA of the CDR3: TGTGCCAGCAGCTTAGCGAGAGACAGGGCCACTGAAGCTTTCTTT.

As DNA, the CDR3 is TGCGCCAGCAGCCAAGGTGCGGGGCTATCGATGAACACTGAAGCTTTCTTT. Its translation: CASSQGAGLSMNTEAFF. J is TRBJ1-1 and V is TRBV4-1; D is perhaps TRBD1 (5 bases). V lost 1 base, J lost 0 bases, and 15 bases lay in between. CDR3 length equals 17 residues. The germline V gene encodes CDR1 MGHRA and CDR2 YSYEKL.

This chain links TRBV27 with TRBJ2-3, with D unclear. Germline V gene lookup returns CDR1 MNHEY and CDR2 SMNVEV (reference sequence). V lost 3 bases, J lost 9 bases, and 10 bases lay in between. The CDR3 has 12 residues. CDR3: CASSFRERTQYF. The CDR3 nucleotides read TGTGCCAGCAGTTTTCGAGAGCGCACGCAGTATTTT.

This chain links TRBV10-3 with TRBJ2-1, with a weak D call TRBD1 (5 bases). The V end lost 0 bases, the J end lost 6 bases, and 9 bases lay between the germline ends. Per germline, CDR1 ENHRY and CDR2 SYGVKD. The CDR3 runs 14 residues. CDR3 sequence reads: CAISESGHPNEQFF. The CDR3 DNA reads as TGTGCCATCAGTGAGTCAGGACACCCCAATGAGCAGTTCTTC.

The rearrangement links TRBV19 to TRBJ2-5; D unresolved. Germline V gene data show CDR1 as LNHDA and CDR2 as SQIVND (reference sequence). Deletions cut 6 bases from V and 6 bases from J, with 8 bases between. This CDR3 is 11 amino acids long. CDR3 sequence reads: CASSERQTQYF. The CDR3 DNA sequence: TGTGCCAGTAGCGAACGGCAGACCCAGTACTTC. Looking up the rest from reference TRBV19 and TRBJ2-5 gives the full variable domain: DGGITQSPKYLFRKEGQNVTLSCEQNLNHDAMYWYRQDPGQGLRLIYYSQIVNDFQKGDIAEGYSVSREKKESFPLTVTSAQKNPTAFYLCASSERQTQYFGPGTRLLVL.

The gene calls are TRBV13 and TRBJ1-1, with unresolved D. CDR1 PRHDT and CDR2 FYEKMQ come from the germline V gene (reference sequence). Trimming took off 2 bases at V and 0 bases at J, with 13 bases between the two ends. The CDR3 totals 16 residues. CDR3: CASSLFTEDLNTEAFF. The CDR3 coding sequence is TGTGCCAGCAGCTTATTCACGGAGGATCTGAACACTGAAGCTTTCTTT.